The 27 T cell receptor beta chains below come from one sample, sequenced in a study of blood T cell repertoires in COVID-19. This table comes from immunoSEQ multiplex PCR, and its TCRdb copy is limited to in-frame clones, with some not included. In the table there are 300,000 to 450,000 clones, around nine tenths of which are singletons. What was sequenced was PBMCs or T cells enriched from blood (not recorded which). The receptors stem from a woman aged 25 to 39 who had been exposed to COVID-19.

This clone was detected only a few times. CDR3: CASSAGQGREQYF. CDR3 bases: TGTGCCAGCAGCGCTGGACAGGGTCGGGAGCAGTACTTC. This sequence joins TRBV11-2 and TRBJ2-7; TRBD1 matches 8 bases. Trimming cost V 5 bases and J 7 bases; bases outside gene matches: 7. The CDR3 runs 13 residues. Germline V gene data show CDR1 as SGHAT and CDR2 as FQNNGV.

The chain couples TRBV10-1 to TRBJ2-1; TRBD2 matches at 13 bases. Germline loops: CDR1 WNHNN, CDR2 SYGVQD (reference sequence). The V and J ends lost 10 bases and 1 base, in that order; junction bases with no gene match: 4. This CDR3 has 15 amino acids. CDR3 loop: CATGLAGESYNEQFF. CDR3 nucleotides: TGCGCCACCGGACTAGCGGGAGAATCCTACAATGAGCAGTTCTTC.

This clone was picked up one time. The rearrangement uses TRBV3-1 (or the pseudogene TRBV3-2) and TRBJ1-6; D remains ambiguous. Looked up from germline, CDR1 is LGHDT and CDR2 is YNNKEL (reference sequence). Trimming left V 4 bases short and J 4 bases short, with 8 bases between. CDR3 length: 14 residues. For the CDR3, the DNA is TGTGCCAGCAGCCCACAGCAGTATAATTCACCCCTCCACTTT. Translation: CASSPQQYNSPLHF.

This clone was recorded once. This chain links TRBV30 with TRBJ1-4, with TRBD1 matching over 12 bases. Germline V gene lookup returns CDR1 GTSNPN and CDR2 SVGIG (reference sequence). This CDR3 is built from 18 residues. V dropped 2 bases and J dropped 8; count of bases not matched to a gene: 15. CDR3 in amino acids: CAWSPFPGTGGAWEKLFF. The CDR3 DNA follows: TGTGCCTGGAGTCCTTTTCCCGGGACAGGGGGCGCGTGGGAAAAACTGTTTTTT.

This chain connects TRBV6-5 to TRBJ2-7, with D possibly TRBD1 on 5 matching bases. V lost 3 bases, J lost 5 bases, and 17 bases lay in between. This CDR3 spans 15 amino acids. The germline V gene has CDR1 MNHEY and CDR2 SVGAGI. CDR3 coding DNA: TGTGCCAGCAGTTATTCACGACTCCCAGGGAACGAGCAGTACTTC. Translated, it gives CASSYSRLPGNEQYF.

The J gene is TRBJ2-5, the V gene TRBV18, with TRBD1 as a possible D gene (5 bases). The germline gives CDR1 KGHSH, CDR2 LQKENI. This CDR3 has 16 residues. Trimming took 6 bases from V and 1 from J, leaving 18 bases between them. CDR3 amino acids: CASSRMTANGQETQYF. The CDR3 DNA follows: TGTGCCAGCTCTCGCATGACAGCTAACGGCCAAGAGACCCAGTACTTC.

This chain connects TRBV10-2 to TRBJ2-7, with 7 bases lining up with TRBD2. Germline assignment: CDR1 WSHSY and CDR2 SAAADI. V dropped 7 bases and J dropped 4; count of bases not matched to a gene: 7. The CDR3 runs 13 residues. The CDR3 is CASIGGSRYEQYF. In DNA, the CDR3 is TGCGCCAGCATCGGGGGGAGTAGGTACGAGCAGTACTTC.

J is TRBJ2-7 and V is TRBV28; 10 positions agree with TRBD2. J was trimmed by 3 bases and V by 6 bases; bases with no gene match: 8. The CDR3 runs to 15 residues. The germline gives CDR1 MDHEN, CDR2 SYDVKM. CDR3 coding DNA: TGTGCCAGCAGGATCACTAGCGGGGCTCGCTACGAGCAGTACTTC. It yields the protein CASRITSGARYEQYF.

In DNA form, the CDR3 reads TGCGCCAGCAGTGAAGGCAGGGGAGTCTCCTACGAGCAGTACTTC. Translation gives CASSEGRGVSYEQYF. The chain carries TRBV10-1 and TRBJ2-7, with D perhaps matching TRBD1 (6 bases). This CDR3 spans 15 amino acids. Germline-derived CDR1 and CDR2 are WNHNN and SYGVQD (reference sequence). The V end was cut by 3 bases, the J end by 0 bases, with 12 bases between.

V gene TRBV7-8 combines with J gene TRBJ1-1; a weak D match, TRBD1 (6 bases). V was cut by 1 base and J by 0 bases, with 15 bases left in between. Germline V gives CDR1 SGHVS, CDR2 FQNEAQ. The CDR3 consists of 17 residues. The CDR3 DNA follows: TGTGCCAGCAGCTTAGGCAGGGGTGATATCATGAACACTGAAGCTTTCTTT. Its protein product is CASSLGRGDIMNTEAFF.

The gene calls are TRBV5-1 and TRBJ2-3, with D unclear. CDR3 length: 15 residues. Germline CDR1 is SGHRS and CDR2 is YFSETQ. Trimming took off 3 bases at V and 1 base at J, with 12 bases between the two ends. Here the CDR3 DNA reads TGCGCCAGCAGCTCCCCGGAGCGACGCACAGATACGCAGTATTTT. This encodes CASSSPERRTDTQYF.

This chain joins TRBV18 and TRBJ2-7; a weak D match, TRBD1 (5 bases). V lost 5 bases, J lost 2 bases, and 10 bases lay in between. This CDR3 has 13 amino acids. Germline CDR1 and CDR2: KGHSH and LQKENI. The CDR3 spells CASSGAETYEQYF. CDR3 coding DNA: TGTGCCAGCTCAGGGGCGGAGACCTACGAGCAGTACTTC.

CDR3 nucleotides: TGTGCCAGCAGTGTGACAGGACCTTCCTACACCTTC. Protein: CASSVTGPSYTF. The chain has TRBV12-3 or TRBV12-4 and TRBJ1-2; possibly TRBD1 for D (6 bases). Trimming left V 5 bases short and J 10 bases short, with 14 bases between. This CDR3 spans 12 amino acids.

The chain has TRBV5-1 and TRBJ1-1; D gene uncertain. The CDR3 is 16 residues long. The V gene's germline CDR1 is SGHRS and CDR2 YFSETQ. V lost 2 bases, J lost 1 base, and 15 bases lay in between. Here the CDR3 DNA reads TGCGCCAGCAGCTTAAGTCCTCGGGGAGCGAACACTGAAGCTTTCTTT. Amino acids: CASSLSPRGANTEAFF.

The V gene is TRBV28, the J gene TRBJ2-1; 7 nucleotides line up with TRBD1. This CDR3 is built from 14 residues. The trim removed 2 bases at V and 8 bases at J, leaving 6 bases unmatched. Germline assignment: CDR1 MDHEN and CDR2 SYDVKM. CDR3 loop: CASSLLGTAHEQFF. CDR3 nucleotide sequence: TGTGCCAGCAGTTTACTCGGGACAGCCCATGAGCAGTTCTTC.

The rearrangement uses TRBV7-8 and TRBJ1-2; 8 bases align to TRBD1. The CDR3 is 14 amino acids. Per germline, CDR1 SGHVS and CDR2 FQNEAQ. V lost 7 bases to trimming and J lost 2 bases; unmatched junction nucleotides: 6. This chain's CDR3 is CASTRQGQNYGYTF. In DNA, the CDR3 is TGTGCCAGCACCAGACAGGGGCAAAACTATGGCTACACCTTC.

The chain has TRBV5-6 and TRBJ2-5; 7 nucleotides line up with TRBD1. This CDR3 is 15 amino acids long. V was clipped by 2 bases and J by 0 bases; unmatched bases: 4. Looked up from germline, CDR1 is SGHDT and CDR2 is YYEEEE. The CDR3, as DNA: TGTGCCAGCAGCTTCAAGACAGGGTACCAAGAGACCCAGTACTTC. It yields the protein CASSFKTGYQETQYF.

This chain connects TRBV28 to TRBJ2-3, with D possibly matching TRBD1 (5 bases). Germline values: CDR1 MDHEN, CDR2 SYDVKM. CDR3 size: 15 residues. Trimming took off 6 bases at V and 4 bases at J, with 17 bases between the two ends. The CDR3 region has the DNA TGTGCCAGCAGCCTTGGAAGGGGTTGGGCAGATACGCAGTATTTT. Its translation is CASSLGRGWADTQYF.

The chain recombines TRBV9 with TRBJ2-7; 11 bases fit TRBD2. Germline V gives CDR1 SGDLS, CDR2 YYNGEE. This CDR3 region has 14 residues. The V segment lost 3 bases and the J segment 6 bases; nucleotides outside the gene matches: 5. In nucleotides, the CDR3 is TGTGCCAGCAGCGAGCCGGGACTAGCGGCCGAGCAGTACTTC. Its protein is CASSEPGLAAEQYF.

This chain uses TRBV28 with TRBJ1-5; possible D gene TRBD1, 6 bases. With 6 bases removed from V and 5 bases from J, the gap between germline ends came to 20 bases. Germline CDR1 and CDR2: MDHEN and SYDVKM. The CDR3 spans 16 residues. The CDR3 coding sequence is TGTGCCAGCAGCCTAGGCAGGGGAACGAATGATCAGCCCCAGCATTTT. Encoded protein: CASSLGRGTNDQPQHF.

CDR3 amino acids: CASSTTKAGSDEQFF. For the CDR3, the DNA is TGTGCCAGTAGTACAACGAAAGCCGGTAGCGATGAGCAGTTCTTC. This chain uses TRBV19 with TRBJ2-1; D may be TRBD2 (5 bases). V lost 4 bases and J lost 8, with 18 bases in between. CDR3 size: 15 residues. The germline gives CDR1 LNHDA, CDR2 SQIVND (reference sequence). Complete variable domain (other parts from reference TRBV19 and TRBJ2-1): DGGITQSPKYLFRKEGQNVTLSCEQNLNHDAMYWYRQDPGQGLRLIYYSQIVNDFQKGDIAEGYSVSREKKESFPLTVTSAQKNPTAFYLCASSTTKAGSDEQFFGPGTRLTVL.

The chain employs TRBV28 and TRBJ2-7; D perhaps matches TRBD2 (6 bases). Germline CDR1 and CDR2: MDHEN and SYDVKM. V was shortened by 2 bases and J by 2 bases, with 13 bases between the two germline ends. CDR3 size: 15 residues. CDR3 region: CASSLDPGLAYEQYF. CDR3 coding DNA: TGTGCCAGCAGTTTAGACCCGGGACTGGCCTACGAGCAGTACTTC.

DNA for the CDR3: TGTGCCAGCAGTGAAGCCTTACTAGGGCCAGATACGCAGTATTTT. It encodes CASSEALLGPDTQYF. J is TRBJ2-3 and V is TRBV6-1; possible D gene TRBD2, 5 bases. The V end was cut by 0 bases, the J end by 4 bases, with 11 bases between. This CDR3 contains 15 residues. Germline V lookup: CDR1 MNHNS, CDR2 SASEGT.

The CDR3 coding sequence is TGTGCCAGCCAGCCCAGGTCCTATAATTCACCCCTCCACTTT. It translates to CASQPRSYNSPLHF. The chain joins TRBV7-9 to TRBJ1-6; D remains ambiguous. Germline CDR1 and CDR2: SEHNR and FQNEAQ (reference sequence). Trimming removed 8 bases from V and 1 base from J, with 9 bases in between. The CDR3 is made up of 14 amino acids.

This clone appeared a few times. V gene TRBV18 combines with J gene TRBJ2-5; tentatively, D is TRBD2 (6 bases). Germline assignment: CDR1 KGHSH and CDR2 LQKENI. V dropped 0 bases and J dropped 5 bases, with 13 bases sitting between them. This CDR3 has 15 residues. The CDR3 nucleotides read TGTGCCAGCTCACCACCGGTAGGGACTGGGGAGACCCAGTACTTC. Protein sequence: CASSPPVGTGETQYF.

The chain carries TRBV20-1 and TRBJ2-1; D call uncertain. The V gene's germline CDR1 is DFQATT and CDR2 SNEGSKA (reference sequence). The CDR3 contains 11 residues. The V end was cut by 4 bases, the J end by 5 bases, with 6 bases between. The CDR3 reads CSAILDNEQFF. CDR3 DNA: TGCAGTGCTATTCTCGACAATGAGCAGTTCTTC.

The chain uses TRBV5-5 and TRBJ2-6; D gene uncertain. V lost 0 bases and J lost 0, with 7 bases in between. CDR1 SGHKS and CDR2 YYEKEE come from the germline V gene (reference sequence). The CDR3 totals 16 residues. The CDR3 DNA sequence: TGTGCCAGCAGCTTGGGGTCCAGCTCTGGGGCCAACGTCCTGACTTTC. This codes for CASSLGSSSGANVLTF.